The 15 T cell receptor beta chains below come from one sample, sequenced in a study of cytomegalovirus exposure and HLA in healthy donors. The primer mix had 60 Vbeta and 13 Jbeta primers. Only in-frame clones appear in the TCRdb table, and some are missing; sequencing was by immunoSEQ multiplex PCR. The table lists 70,000 to 95,000 clones, over 70% of them singletons. Material for sequencing was PBMCs. Receptors originate from a man in his forties in good health and CMV-seronegative.

V is TRBV4-2 and J is TRBJ2-5, with D uncertain. This CDR3 comprises 14 residues. Germline-derived CDR1 and CDR2 are LGHNA and YNFKEQ. Trimming pared 0 bases from V and 2 bases from J, leaving 7 bases between. The CDR3 spells CASSQDDTQETQYF. For the CDR3, the DNA is TGTGCCAGCAGCCAAGATGACACACAAGAGACCCAGTACTTC.

This chain uses TRBV28 with TRBJ2-7; 10 nucleotides align to TRBD2. The trim removed 10 bases at V and 0 bases at J, leaving 6 bases unmatched. There are 14 residues in the CDR3. Germline V gives CDR1 MDHEN, CDR2 SYDVKM. CDR3 DNA: TGTGCCATGGGAGCGGGAGGGCCCTCCTACGAGCAGTACTTC. Protein sequence: CAMGAGGPSYEQYF.

The CDR3 is CASSLVGYAGEGTQYF. DNA of the CDR3: TGTGCCAGCAGCTTAGTTGGATACGCGGGAGAGGGGACCCAGTACTTC. The chain is built from TRBV7-8 and TRBJ2-5; 7 bases map to TRBD2. V lost 1 base, J lost 7 bases, and 12 bases stayed unmatched. The CDR3 is made up of 16 amino acids. Germline CDR1 reads SGHVS; CDR2 reads FQNEAQ. Full variable domain (missing parts from reference TRBV7-8 and TRBJ2-5): GAGVSQSPRYKVAKRGQDVALRCDPISGHVSLFWYQQALGQGPEFLTYFQNEAQLDKSGLPSDRFFAERPEGSVSTLKIQRTQQEDSAVYLCASSLVGYAGEGTQYFGPGTRLLVL.

This chain uses TRBV5-1 with TRBJ1-6; no reliable D call. CDR3 length: 17 residues. Germline CDR1 is SGHRS and CDR2 is YFSETQ. Trimming took off 0 bases at V and 0 bases at J, with 10 bases between the two ends. DNA for the CDR3: TGCGCCAGCAGCTTGGACCCCCCGGGCTCCTATAATTCACCCCTCCACTTT. Protein sequence: CASSLDPPGSYNSPLHF.

This clone has just one count. The chain employs TRBV15 and TRBJ2-5; 10 nucleotides agree with TRBD1. The J call may not be correct, given that the DNA end is closer to TRBJ2-7. This CDR3 comprises 14 residues. Per the germline V gene, CDR1 is LNHNV and CDR2 is YYDKDF (reference sequence). This chain's CDR3 is CATSATGGLYEQYF. CDR3 DNA sequence: TGTGCCACCTCGGCGACAGGGGGCCTCTACGAGCAGTACTTC.

The gene calls are TRBV18 and TRBJ2-5; D possibly corresponds to TRBD2 (6 bases). The CDR3 extends over 18 amino acids. Germline V lookup: CDR1 KGHSH, CDR2 LQKENI. Trimming cost V 2 bases and J 3 bases, with 22 bases left between them. This chain's CDR3 is CASSPILLGAGGKETQYF. CDR3 in DNA: TGTGCCAGCTCACCAATCTTACTCGGGGCCGGAGGGAAAGAGACCCAGTACTTC.

The gene calls are TRBV19 and TRBJ2-7; TRBD1 agrees at 8 bases. From germline, CDR1 is LNHDA and CDR2 SQIVND (reference sequence). The CDR3 runs 13 residues. With V trimmed by 4 bases and J by 3 bases, 2 bases remained unmatched. The DNA for the CDR3 is TGTGCCAGTAGTAGACAGGGGAACTACGAGCAGTACTTC. Translating it yields CASSRQGNYEQYF.

The genes are TRBV5-1 and TRBJ2-3; TRBD1 agrees at 7 bases. Germline values: CDR1 SGHRS, CDR2 YFSETQ. There are 19 residues in the CDR3. V lost 0 bases, J lost 0 bases, and 13 bases stayed unmatched. DNA of the CDR3: TGCGCCAGCAGCTTGGCCTGGGGGTATGGGACAGCTAGCACAGATACGCAGTATTTT. The encoded protein is CASSLAWGYGTASTDTQYF. Complete variable domain (other parts from reference TRBV5-1 and TRBJ2-3): KAGVTQTPRYLIKTRGQQVTLSCSPISGHRSVSWYQQTPGQGLQFLFEYFSETQRNKGNFPGRFSGRQFSNSRSEMNVSTLELGDSALYLCASSLAWGYGTASTDTQYFGPGTRLTVL.

The chain recombines TRBV25-1 with TRBJ1-1; 10 nucleotides align to TRBD1. The CDR3 is 15 amino acids. Germline CDR1 reads MGHDK; CDR2 reads SYGVNS. V was pared by 4 bases and J by 3 bases, with 5 bases of the junction left unmatched. The CDR3 nucleotides are TGTGCCAGCAGTGGATTTGGGACAGGGGACACTGAAGCTTTCTTT. Residues: CASSGFGTGDTEAFF.

This clone turned up a few times. V is TRBV7-2 and J is TRBJ2-5, with TRBD1 matching 9 bases. J was trimmed by 6 bases and V by 2 bases; bases with no gene match: 10. The CDR3 loop spans 16 amino acids. Germline CDR1 SGHTA, CDR2 FQGNSA. CDR3 nucleotides: TGTGCCAGCAGCTTAATTGGGACAGGGTCTGTAAAGACCCAGTACTTC. This codes for CASSLIGTGSVKTQYF.

The rearrangement links TRBV5-6 to TRBJ1-3, with TRBD1 as a possible D gene (5 bases). In germline, CDR1 is SGHDT, CDR2 YYEEEE. Trimming took 2 bases from V and 4 from J, leaving 10 bases between them. The length of the CDR3 is 14 residues. The CDR3 DNA sequence: TGTGCCAGCAGCTTAGTCAGGGCAGGAAACACCATATATTTT. It specifies CASSLVRAGNTIYF.

This clone was recorded once. The V call is TRBV6-4, the J call TRBJ2-2, with TRBD2 identical over 12 bases. This CDR3 region has 16 residues. With 6 bases clipped from V and 1 base from J, the junction kept 3 bases outside the gene matches. CDR1 and CDR2 (germline): MRHNA, SNTAGT. The CDR3 loop is CASRPTSGGNTGELFF. In DNA form, the CDR3 reads TGTGCCAGCAGACCGACTAGCGGGGGGAACACCGGGGAGCTGTTTTTT.

The gene calls are TRBV19 and TRBJ1-5; 12 positions match TRBD1. The CDR3 totals 20 residues. Germline CDR1 reads LNHDA; CDR2 reads SQIVND (reference sequence). The V segment lost 7 bases and the J segment 0 bases; nucleotides outside the gene matches: 16. CDR3 sequence (DNA): TGTGCCAGTACCAAGAGGGCGGGACAGGGGGCCTTTTATAGCAATCAGCCCCAGCATTTT. This encodes CASTKRAGQGAFYSNQPQHF.

This CDR3 is CASSPSGTVYGYTF. The CDR3 nucleotides are TGTGCCAGCTCACCATCTGGGACAGTCTATGGCTACACCTTC. J is TRBJ1-2 and V is TRBV18; 7 positions agree with TRBD1. The CDR3 is 14 amino acids. Germline values: CDR1 KGHSH, CDR2 LQKENI. V shed 2 bases and J 4 bases; nucleotides not matched to a gene: 4.

The genes are TRBV7-3 and TRBJ2-1; TRBD2 aligns across 12 bases. Germline V gene lookup returns CDR1 SGHTA and CDR2 FQGTGA. This CDR3 has 16 amino acids. With V trimmed by 5 bases and J by 8 bases, 10 bases remained unmatched. The CDR3 DNA reads as TGTGCCAGCAGCCGCTTTAAACTAGCGGGAGGAGATGAGCAGTTCTTC. Encoded protein: CASSRFKLAGGDEQFF. The entire variable domain, with the rest obtained from reference TRBV7-3 and TRBJ2-1, is as follows: GAGVSQTPSNKVTEKGKYVELRCDPISGHTALYWYRQSLGQGPEFLIYFQGTGAADDSGLPNDRFFAVRPEGSVSTLKIQRTERGDSAVYLCASSRFKLAGGDEQFFGPGTRLTVL.